The entry below gives a single T cell receptor beta chain sequence along with its context. This entry is derived from a study of blood T cell repertoires in COVID-19. Study background: From T cells, B-cell-depleted T cells, or PBMCs came the material, which was cDNA or gDNA.

J was trimmed by 2 bases and V by 2 bases; bases with no gene match: 3. The V gene's germline CDR1 is MNHEY and CDR2 SVGEGT. The CDR3 consists of 15 residues. Profiled with immunoSEQ multiplex PCR; TCRdb holds only in-frame clones, not every one. The data contain several thousand clones, under 95% of them seen just once; the ten biggest clones take up roughly half. The gene calls are TRBV6-2 or TRBV6-3 and TRBJ2-7, with TRBD2 matching 10 bases. The TCR comes from a human donor in a cohort sampled during active COVID-19. The sample was peripheral blood. This chain's CDR3 is CASSYASGGAYEQYF. DNA of the CDR3: TGTGCCAGCAGTTACGCTAGCGGGGGAGCCTACGAGCAGTACTTC.